One sample yielded the 30 T cell receptor beta chains listed below, sequenced in a study of beta chain features in type 1 diabetes. TCRB transcripts that were expressed got sequenced, as all of the isolated RNA had been reverse transcribed. Clones were sequenced by immunoSEQ multiplex PCR, and TCRdb holds only the in-frame ones, with some missing. The data hold 350,000 to 400,000 clones, with about 15% observed a single time. The specimen was naive CD4+ T cells from blood. Receptors originate from a woman between 18 and 29 years old in good health.

The rearrangement uses TRBV30 and TRBJ1-2; D may be TRBD1 (5 bases). CDR1 and CDR2 from the germline V gene are GTSNPN and SVGIG (reference sequence). The length of the CDR3 is 14 residues. V lost 6 bases and J lost 5, with 19 bases in between. CDR3 in DNA: TGTGCCTGCACAGGACTATCGAGATGGTATGGCTACACCTTC. It is translated as CACTGLSRWYGYTF.

This chain's CDR3 is CASSLADRGNTEAFF. The CDR3, as DNA: TGTGCCAGCAGCTTAGCAGACAGGGGGAACACTGAAGCTTTCTTT. The chain is built from TRBV7-6 and TRBJ1-1; 8 bases line up with TRBD1. With V trimmed by 0 bases and J by 1 base, 1 base remained unmatched. The CDR3 is made up of 15 amino acids. CDR1 is SGHVS and CDR2 is FNYEAQ in the germline V gene.

This sequence joins TRBV4-1 and TRBJ2-7, with D perhaps matching TRBD2 (5 bases). This CDR3 comprises 15 residues. Looked up from germline, CDR1 is MGHRA and CDR2 is YSYEKL. Trimming stripped 1 base from V and 4 bases from J, with 14 bases between. CDR3 amino acids: CASSQASGNLYEQYF. CDR3 in DNA: TGCGCCAGCAGCCAAGCCTCCGGGAATCTGTACGAGCAGTACTTC.

In its sample, this clone was seen a few times. The V and J genes are TRBV7-2 and TRBJ1-2; 10 nucleotides match TRBD1. Looked up from germline, CDR1 is SGHTA and CDR2 is FQGNSA. This CDR3 spans 17 amino acids. The trim removed 0 bases at V and 8 bases at J, leaving 12 bases unmatched. The CDR3 bases are TGTGCCAGCAGCTTAGCGAGCGGGGGGACAGGGGTTCGAGGCTACACCTTC. It is translated as CASSLASGGTGVRGYTF.

This clone was detected a few times. Here the CDR3 reads CSARGNQFF. In nucleotides, the CDR3 is TGCAGTGCCCGGGGAAACCAGTTCTTC. The chain combines TRBV20-1 with TRBJ2-1; D is possibly TRBD2 (5 bases). The V end was cut by 6 bases, the J end by 13 bases, with 10 bases between. The CDR3 length is 9 residues. Germline assignment: CDR1 DFQATT and CDR2 SNEGSKA (reference sequence).

The chain joins TRBV5-4 to TRBJ2-7, with D possibly being TRBD1 (6 bases). Germline CDR1 SGHNT, CDR2 YYREEE (reference sequence). V lost 4 bases and J 1 base, leaving 12 bases between the germline ends. The CDR3 has 14 residues. For the CDR3, the DNA is TGTGCCAGCAGCCTAAGGACAGTGTCCTACGAGCAGTACTTC. Protein sequence: CASSLRTVSYEQYF.

The V gene is TRBV6-1, the J gene TRBJ2-5; 7 bases fit TRBD1. Matching the DNA end better, TRBJ2-7 makes the J call doubtful. This CDR3 region has 13 residues. The germline V gene has CDR1 MNHNS and CDR2 SASEGT. CDR3 amino acids: CASLRTGDYEQYF. The CDR3, as DNA: TGTGCCAGCCTCAGGACAGGTGACTACGAGCAGTACTTC.

This clone was observed a handful of times. In nucleotides, the CDR3 is TGTGCCTGGAGCCCTTGGACAGGGGTTACCTACGAGCAGTACTTC. Its protein is CAWSPWTGVTYEQYF. The V and J genes are TRBV30 and TRBJ2-7, with 9 positions matching TRBD1. The germline CDR1 and CDR2 sequences are GTSNPN and SVGIG (reference sequence). Trimming at V came to 3 bases and at J to 2 bases, leaving 8 bases not matched to a gene. The CDR3 extends over 15 amino acids.

Concerning this clone: At the DNA level, this CDR3 is encoded by other sequences in the same sample as well. V is TRBV29-1 and J is TRBJ2-7; D is perhaps TRBD1 (6 bases). Trimming removed 4 bases from V and 4 bases from J, with 11 bases in between. Germline CDR1 is SQVTM and CDR2 is ANQGSEA. There are 12 residues in the CDR3. CDR3 in amino acids: CSVGEGGYEQYF. The CDR3 bases are TGCAGCGTTGGGGAAGGGGGTTACGAGCAGTACTTC.

This clone appeared a few times. CDR3 in amino acids: CASSYTTSGEQYF. The CDR3 nucleotides read TGTGCCAGCAGCTACACGACTAGCGGCGAGCAGTACTTC. The chain joins TRBV11-3 to TRBJ2-7, with TRBD2 matching over 9 bases. Germline-derived CDR1 and CDR2 are SGHNT and YENEEA. Trimming took 4 bases from V and 6 from J; bases not matched to a gene: 4. The CDR3 loop spans 13 amino acids.

The rearrangement uses TRBV2 and TRBJ2-7; D unclear. The CDR3 is 13 amino acids. CDR1 is SNHLY, CDR2 FYNNEI, per germline. Between the trimmed V and J ends, which lost 6 bases and 5 bases, there was a span of 14 bases. CDR3 amino acids: CASRPPGPHEQYF. DNA for the CDR3: TGTGCCAGCAGGCCTCCTGGGCCCCACGAGCAGTACTTC.

This clone has only a few counts. The J gene is TRBJ2-5, the V gene TRBV7-9; a weak D match, TRBD2 (6 bases). The CDR3 is made up of 15 amino acids. Germline loops: CDR1 SEHNR, CDR2 FQNEAQ (reference sequence). V lost 5 bases, J lost 5 bases, and 18 bases lay in between. The CDR3 sequence: CASSRPGRRGETQYF. In nucleotides, the CDR3 is TGTGCCAGCAGCCGACCCGGACGCCGGGGGGAGACCCAGTACTTC.

The V gene is TRBV10-3, the J gene TRBJ2-5; maybe TRBD2 (6 bases). Trimming removed 3 bases from V and 2 bases from J, with 13 bases in between. Germline V CDR1 and CDR2: ENHRY, SYGVKD. This CDR3 contains 15 residues. This CDR3 is CAISDGAGTQETQYF. In DNA form, the CDR3 reads TGTGCCATCAGTGACGGGGCAGGGACTCAAGAGACCCAGTACTTC.

V is TRBV20-1 and J is TRBJ2-1; D unresolved. Germline V gives CDR1 DFQATT, CDR2 SNEGSKA (reference sequence). CDR3 length: 11 residues. Trimming removed 6 bases at V and 10 bases at J, with 13 bases between. CDR3 sequence (DNA): TGCAGTGCGGGCAGAGCTGAAGAGCAGTTCTTC. Translating it yields CSAGRAEEQFF.

The rearrangement uses TRBV4-2 and TRBJ1-5; D ambiguous. V was clipped by 0 bases and J by 5 bases, with 8 bases between them. The germline V gene has CDR1 LGHNA and CDR2 YNFKEQ. This CDR3 region has 14 residues. The CDR3 coding sequence is TGTGCCAGCAGCCAAGAGAGCCGGGATCAGCCCCAGCATTTT. It codes for CASSQESRDQPQHF.

This clone was seen a handful of times. The chain uses TRBV27 and TRBJ1-5, with D tentatively TRBD1 (6 bases). V was trimmed by 4 bases and J by 1 base, leaving 8 bases between them. Germline V gene lookup returns CDR1 MNHEY and CDR2 SMNVEV (reference sequence). CDR3 length: 14 residues. The CDR3 DNA is TGTGCCAGCAGTTCCAGGGGAAGCAATCAGCCCCAGCATTTT. Protein product: CASSSRGSNQPQHF.

This clone was counted only a few times. The rearrangement uses TRBV30 and TRBJ2-6; 7 bases match TRBD1. This CDR3 has 15 residues. Per germline, CDR1 GTSNPN and CDR2 SVGIG (reference sequence). Trimming at V came to 0 bases and at J to 4 bases, leaving 3 bases not matched to a gene. CDR3 amino acids: CAWSVRGQGANVLTF. CDR3 bases: TGTGCCTGGAGTGTAAGGGGGCAAGGGGCCAACGTCCTGACTTTC.

The CDR3 DNA reads TGTGCCAGCAGGGACAGGGTCGTCGGCAATCAGCCCCAGCATTTT. This sequence encodes CASRDRVVGNQPQHF. This chain uses TRBV2 with TRBJ1-5, with 8 bases aligning to TRBD1. The ends lost 6 bases at V and 2 bases at J; junction bases unmatched: 6. The length of the CDR3 is 15 residues. CDR1 is SNHLY and CDR2 is FYNNEI in the germline V gene. Full variable domain (remainder filled in from reference TRBV2 and TRBJ1-5): EPEVTQTPSHQVTQMGQEVILRCVPISNHLYFYWYRQILGQKVEFLVSFYNNEISEKSEIFDDQFSVERPDGSNFTLKIRSTKLEDSAMYFCASRDRVVGNQPQHFGDGTRLSIL.

The table lists this clone with a few counts. The chain is built from TRBV18 and TRBJ2-7, with 8 positions matching TRBD1. CDR1 is KGHSH, CDR2 LQKENI, per germline. The CDR3 consists of 16 residues. V shed 1 base, J shed 4 bases, and the junction held 9 bases outside the gene matches. CDR3 nucleotide sequence: TGTGCCAGCTCACCACGGACAGGGATGGAGAAGTACGAGCAGTACTTC. This sequence encodes CASSPRTGMEKYEQYF.

This clone was found a few times. The rearrangement uses TRBV7-2 and TRBJ2-4; TRBD2 agrees at 8 bases. Germline CDR1 reads SGHTA; CDR2 reads FQGNSA. This CDR3 has 16 residues. Trimming cost V 4 bases and J 3 bases; bases outside gene matches: 8. The CDR3 nucleotides read TGTGCCAGCAGCTCGAGCGGGAGTTATGTCAAAAACATTCAGTACTTC. Protein: CASSSSGSYVKNIQYF. Full variable domain (rest looked up from reference TRBV7-2 and TRBJ2-4): GAGVSQSPSNKVTEKGKDVELRCDPISGHTALYWYRQSLGQGLEFLIYFQGNSAPDKSGLPSDRFSAERTGGSVSTLTIQRTQQEDSAVYLCASSSSGSYVKNIQYFGAGTRLSVL.

In nucleotides, the CDR3 is TGTGCCAGCAGCTTGGCGGGGTACCAAGAGACCCAGTACTTC. Translating gives CASSLAGYQETQYF. The chain is built from TRBV5-4 and TRBJ2-5; TRBD2 is a possible D gene (5 bases). This CDR3 contains 14 residues. Germline assignment: CDR1 SGHNT and CDR2 YYREEE (reference sequence). The ends were cut back, 0 bases at V and 0 bases at J, with 6 bases in the middle.

The chain has TRBV7-9 and TRBJ2-5; 7 nucleotides match TRBD1. This CDR3 has 15 residues. After removal of 5 bases from V and 0 bases from J, the junction contained 6 bases not matched to a gene. CDR1 and CDR2 from the germline V gene are SEHNR and FQNEAQ (reference sequence). CDR3 bases: TGTGCCAGCAGCCCAGGACAGGCGTACCAAGAGACCCAGTACTTC. Protein: CASSPGQAYQETQYF.

This clone was counted a few times. The chain employs TRBV11-2 and TRBJ2-1, with TRBD2 matching 8 bases. CDR3 size: 15 residues. V lost 5 bases, J lost 0 bases, and 3 bases stayed unmatched. In germline, CDR1 is SGHAT, CDR2 FQNNGV. The CDR3: CASSHSGTSYNEQFF. The CDR3 DNA reads TGTGCCAGCAGCCATAGCGGGACCTCCTACAATGAGCAGTTCTTC.

This clone has just a few counts. The chain recombines TRBV28 with TRBJ2-7; 7 positions match TRBD1. The trim removed 5 bases at V and 2 bases at J, leaving 9 bases unmatched. Germline loops: CDR1 MDHEN, CDR2 SYDVKM. This CDR3 contains 15 residues. The CDR3 region is CASSAPGQITYEQYF. DNA for the CDR3: TGTGCCAGCAGTGCTCCGGGACAGATAACCTACGAGCAGTACTTC.

The genes are TRBV4-3 and TRBJ2-7; 11 positions agree with TRBD2. Trimming took 3 bases from V and 0 from J; bases not matched to a gene: 4. Germline V CDR1 and CDR2: LGHNA, YSLEER. This CDR3 has 16 residues. DNA for the CDR3: TGCGCCAGCAGCCAGGGACTAGCGGAGTACTCCTACGAGCAGTACTTC. Translating it yields CASSQGLAEYSYEQYF.

The chain joins TRBV2 to TRBJ2-3; the D is unclear. Trimming removed 4 bases from V and 4 bases from J, with 9 bases in between. The CDR3 length is 13 residues. Germline CDR1 reads SNHLY; CDR2 reads FYNNEI. CDR3: CASSGLLADTQYF. DNA for the CDR3: TGTGCCAGCAGTGGGCTTCTGGCAGATACGCAGTATTTT.

The rearrangement uses TRBV7-9 and TRBJ1-1; the D gene is possibly TRBD1 (5 bases). With 6 bases removed from V and 1 base from J, the gap between germline ends came to 9 bases. From germline, CDR1 is SEHNR and CDR2 FQNEAQ (reference sequence). The CDR3 is 13 residues long. The CDR3 spells CASRSQENTEAFF. CDR3 coding DNA: TGTGCCAGCAGATCACAGGAGAACACTGAAGCTTTCTTT.

This clone was seen a handful of times. The V and J genes are TRBV5-1 and TRBJ1-5; 9 positions match TRBD1. The germline CDR1 and CDR2 sequences are SGHRS and YFSETQ. The V and J ends lost 2 bases and 4 bases, in that order; junction bases with no gene match: 4. The CDR3 is made up of 15 amino acids. CDR3 sequence reads: CASSLTTGGNQPQHF. The CDR3 coding sequence is TGCGCCAGCAGCTTAACGACAGGGGGTAATCAGCCCCAGCATTTT.

This clone was picked up a small number of times. The DNA for the CDR3 is TGCGCCAGCAGCGCCCGGACAGGCACAGATACGCAGTATTTT. Translation gives CASSARTGTDTQYF. The rearrangement uses TRBV4-1 and TRBJ2-3; tentatively, D is TRBD1 (6 bases). Looked up from germline, CDR1 is MGHRA and CDR2 is YSYEKL. The CDR3 runs 14 residues. The V gene lost 5 bases and the J gene lost 1 base, with 10 bases spanning the gap.

In its sample, this clone was seen a few times. The rearrangement links TRBV30 to TRBJ2-5; 13 bases fit TRBD2. Trimming took 4 bases from V and 6 from J; bases not matched to a gene: 8. The length of the CDR3 is 15 residues. Germline V CDR1 and CDR2: GTSNPN, SVGIG (reference sequence). This CDR3 is CAWTPRTSGSQTQYF. CDR3 coding DNA: TGTGCCTGGACACCGAGGACTAGCGGGAGTCAGACCCAGTACTTC. Together with reference TRBV30 and TRBJ2-5, the CDR3 gives the full variable domain: SQTIHQWPATLVQPVGSPLSLECTVEGTSNPNLYWYRQAAGRGLQLLFYSVGIGQISSEVPQNLSASRPQDRQFILSSKKLLLSDSGFYLCAWTPRTSGSQTQYFGPGTRLLVL.